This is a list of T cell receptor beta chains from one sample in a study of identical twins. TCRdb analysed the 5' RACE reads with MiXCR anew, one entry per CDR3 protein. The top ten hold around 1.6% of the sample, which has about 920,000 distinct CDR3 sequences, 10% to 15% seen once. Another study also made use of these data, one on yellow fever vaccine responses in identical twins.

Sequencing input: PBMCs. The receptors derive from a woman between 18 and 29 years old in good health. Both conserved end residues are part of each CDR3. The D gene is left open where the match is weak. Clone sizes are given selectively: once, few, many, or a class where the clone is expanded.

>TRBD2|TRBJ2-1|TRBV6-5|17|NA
CASSYSGLAGVVDEQFF
TGTGCCAGCAGTTACTCGGGGCTAGCGGGAGTCGTAGATGAGCAGTTCTTC
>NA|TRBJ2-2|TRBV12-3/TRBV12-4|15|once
CASSLSQPSTGELFF
TGTGCCAGCAGTTTATCACAGCCTAGCACCGGGGAGCTGTTTTTT
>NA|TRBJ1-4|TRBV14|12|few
CASSQWSGKLFF
TGTGCCAGCAGCCAATGGTCTGGAAAACTGTTTTTT
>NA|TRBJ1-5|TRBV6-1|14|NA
CASSERDFGQPQHF
TGTGCCAGCAGTGAACGGGATTTCGGTCAGCCCCAGCATTTT
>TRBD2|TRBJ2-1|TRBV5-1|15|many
CASTISGTSGTEQFF
TGCGCCAGCACGATTTCAGGGACTAGCGGGACCGAGCAGTTCTTC
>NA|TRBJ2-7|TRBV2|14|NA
CASSETGQIYEQYF
TGTGCCAGCAGTGAAACGGGACAAATCTACGAGCAGTACTTC
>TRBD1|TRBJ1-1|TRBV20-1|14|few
CSANTGTGNTEAFF
TGCAGTGCAAATACCGGGACAGGGAACACTGAAGCTTTCTTT
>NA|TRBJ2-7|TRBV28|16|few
CASSQLGKAISYEQYF
TGTGCCAGCAGCCAACTCGGTAAGGCAATCTCCTACGAGCAGTACTTC
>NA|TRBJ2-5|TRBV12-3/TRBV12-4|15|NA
CASSLSHQPGETQYF
TGTGCCAGCAGTTTGTCCCACCAGCCTGGAGAGACCCAGTACTTC
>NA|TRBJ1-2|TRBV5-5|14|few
CASTKRGFHDGYTF
TGTGCCAGCACCAAGAGGGGGTTTCACGATGGCTACACCTTC
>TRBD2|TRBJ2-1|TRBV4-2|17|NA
CASSHAIGLADYNEQFF
TGTGCCAGCAGCCACGCCATCGGACTAGCGGATTACAATGAGCAGTTCTTC
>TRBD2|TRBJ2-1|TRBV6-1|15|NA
CASSATSGGKAEQFF
TGTGCCAGCAGCGCGACTAGCGGGGGTAAGGCTGAGCAGTTCTTC
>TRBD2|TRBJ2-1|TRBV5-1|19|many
CASSPGLAGGPSSYNEQFF
TGCGCCAGCAGCCCGGGACTAGCGGGAGGCCCGAGCTCCTACAATGAGCAGTTCTTC
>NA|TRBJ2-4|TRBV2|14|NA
CARDRSGAKNIQYF
TGTGCCAGAGACCGGTCCGGGGCCAAAAACATTCAGTACTTC
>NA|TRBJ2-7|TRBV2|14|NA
CASTRGPAPYEQYF
TGTGCCAGCACCCGGGGCCCGGCGCCCTACGAGCAGTACTTC
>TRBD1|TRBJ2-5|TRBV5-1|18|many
CASSFHLDRVVRVETQYF
TGCGCCAGCAGCTTTCACCTCGACAGGGTGGTGAGGGTAGAGACCCAGTACTTC
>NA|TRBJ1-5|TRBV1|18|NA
CTSSPGVIRQESNQPQHF
TGCACCAGCAGTCCGGGGGTAATCCGGCAGGAAAGCAATCAGCCCCAGCATTTT
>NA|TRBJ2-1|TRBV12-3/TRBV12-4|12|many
CASSFMGNEQFF
TGTGCCAGCAGTTTCATGGGCAATGAGCAGTTCTTC
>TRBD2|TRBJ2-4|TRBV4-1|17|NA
CASSQGVASGPKNIQYF
TGCGCCAGCAGCCAAGGTGTGGCTAGCGGGCCCAAAAACATTCAGTACTTC
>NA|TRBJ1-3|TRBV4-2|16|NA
CASSPVGGSSGNTIYF
TGTGCCAGCAGCCCAGTGGGGGGGAGCTCTGGAAACACCATATATTTT
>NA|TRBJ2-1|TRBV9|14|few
CASNGESSYNEQFF
TGTGCCAGCAACGGAGAGAGCTCCTACAATGAGCAGTTCTTC
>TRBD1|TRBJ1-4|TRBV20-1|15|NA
CSAREQGSGGEKLFF
TGCAGTGCTAGAGAACAGGGGAGCGGGGGAGAAAAACTGTTTTTT
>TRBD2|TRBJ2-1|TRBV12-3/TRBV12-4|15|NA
CASSPSSGRLNEQFF
TGTGCCAGCAGTCCCTCTAGCGGGAGACTTAATGAGCAGTTCTTC
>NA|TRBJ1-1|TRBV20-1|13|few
CSARGVENTEALF
TGCAGTGCTAGAGGTGTAGAGAACACTGAAGCTCTCTTT
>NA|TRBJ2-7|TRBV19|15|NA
CASSIGLLDSYEQYF
TGTGCCAGTAGTATTGGACTACTCGACTCCTACGAGCAGTACTTC
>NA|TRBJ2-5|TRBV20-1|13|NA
CSVRSGGGETQYF
TGCAGTGTCAGATCTGGGGGCGGCGAGACCCAGTACTTC
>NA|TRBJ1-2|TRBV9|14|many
CASSPSRANYGYTF
TGTGCCAGCAGCCCCTCGAGGGCTAACTATGGCTACACCTTC
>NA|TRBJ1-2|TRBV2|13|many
CASSEDFNYGYTF
TGTGCCAGCAGTGAGGACTTTAACTATGGCTACACCTTC
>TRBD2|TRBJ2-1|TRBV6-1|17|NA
CASIRLAGFRSYNEQFF
TGTGCCAGCATCCGACTAGCGGGGTTCCGTTCCTACAATGAGCAGTTCTTC
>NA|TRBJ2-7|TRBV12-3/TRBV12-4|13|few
CASSFGHLYEQYF
TGTGCCAGCAGTTTCGGACACCTCTACGAGCAGTACTTC
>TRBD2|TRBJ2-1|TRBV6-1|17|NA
CASSPPTGTSFRNEQFF
TGTGCCAGCAGTCCACCGACCGGGACTAGCTTTAGAAATGAGCAGTTCTTC
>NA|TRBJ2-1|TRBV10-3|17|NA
CAIKGAPGQSQGNEQFF
TGTGCCATCAAAGGGGCCCCAGGACAATCCCAGGGTAATGAGCAGTTCTTC
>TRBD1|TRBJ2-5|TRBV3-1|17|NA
CASSQDIFDRVQETQYF
TGTGCCAGCAGCCAAGATATCTTCGACAGGGTGCAAGAGACCCAGTACTTC
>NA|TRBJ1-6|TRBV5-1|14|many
CASSLSGSNSPLHF
TGCGCCAGCAGCTTGTCGGGCAGTAATTCACCCCTCCACTTT
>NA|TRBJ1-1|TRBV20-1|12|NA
CSASRADTEAFF
TGCAGTGCGAGCAGGGCGGACACTGAAGCTTTCTTT
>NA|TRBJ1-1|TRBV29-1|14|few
CSAVAALPNTEAFF
TGCAGCGCCGTGGCTGCGCTGCCCAACACTGAAGCTTTCTTT
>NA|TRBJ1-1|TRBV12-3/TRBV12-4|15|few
CASSFRLGLNTEAFF
TGTGCCAGCAGTTTTAGATTGGGACTGAACACTGAAGCTTTCTTT
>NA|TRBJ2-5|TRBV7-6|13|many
CASTLGGFETQYF
TGTGCCAGCACCCTAGGGGGGTTTGAGACCCAGTACTTC
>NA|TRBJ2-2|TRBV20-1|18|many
CSARDMRAGAWNTGELFF
TGCAGTGCTAGAGATATGCGGGCAGGGGCATGGAACACCGGGGAGCTGTTTTTT